These T cell receptor beta chains were read from a single sample in a study of cytomegalovirus exposure and HLA in healthy donors. Profiled with immunoSEQ multiplex PCR; TCRdb holds only in-frame clones, not every one. This table holds over 150,000 clones, approximately 79% found once. Sequenced: PBMCs. The receptors shown here come from a girl aged 10 to 17 in good health and CMV-seropositive. CDR3s include the opening cysteine and the closing phenylalanine or tryptophan. A D gene is named only where the DNA matches it firmly. The size field is filled for only some rows; it gives once, few, many or a size class.

. TRBJ2-1 TRBV29-1 TRBD2 TGCAGCGTTGGAGGGGGACTAGCGGCTTCCAATGAGCAGTTCTTC CSVGGGLAASNEQFF
once TRBJ1-2 TRBV6-4 . TGTGCCAGCACCCTGAAAGAGGGCGGCTACACCTTC CASTLKEGGYTF
. TRBJ1-2 TRBV14 . TGTGCCAGCAGCTTCACTCAGGGGAACTATGGCTACACCTTC CASSFTQGNYGYTF
. TRBJ2-1 TRBV5-1 . TGCGCCAGCACCTCCTTACAGGGAGCAAATGAGCAGTTCTTC CASTSLQGANEQFF
. TRBJ2-3 TRBV2 TRBD2 TGTGCCAGCAGGCCCCTAAGGAGCGGGGGGCGCACAGATACGCAGTATTTT CASRPLRSGGRTDTQYF
. TRBJ1-1 TRBV27 . TGTGCCAGCAGTCCCCGACCCGGGACAAGCGGGGTAACGAACACTGAAGCTTTCTTT CASSPRPGTSGVTNTEAFF
. TRBJ2-1 TRBV2 TRBD2 TGTGCCAGCCTCCGGTCGGAGACTAGCGGGTACAATGAGCAGTTCTTC CASLRSETSGYNEQFF
. TRBJ2-7 TRBV29-1 . TGCAGCGTCCACTTACAGGTAACCAGCTCCTACGAGCAGTACTTC CSVHLQVTSSYEQYF
. TRBJ1-6 TRBV11-2 . TGTGCCAGCATCACCCGGGTAAGGGGGACCTCACCCCTCCACTTT CASITRVRGTSPLHF
. TRBJ2-2 TRBV4-1 TRBD1 TGCGCCAGCAGCCAGGACAGGACCTTTGGGGAGCTGTTTTTT CASSQDRTFGELFF
few TRBJ1-6 TRBV7-9 . TGTGCCAGCAGCTCAGTGGACTTCGCGGATTCACCCCTCCACTTT CASSSVDFADSPLHF
. TRBJ2-3 TRBV9 . TGTGCCAGCAGCGTAGAGCCTAGCACAGATACGCAGTATTTT CASSVEPSTDTQYF
. TRBJ2-7 TRBV5-1 TRBD2 TGCGCCAGCAGCTTGGGGGGGGGCGAGCAGTACTTC CASSLGGGEQYF
. TRBJ2-2 TRBV28 TRBD2 TGTGCCAGCAGCCCCGGGGGGGCCGGCACCGGGGAGCTGTTTTTT CASSPGGAGTGELFF
. TRBJ2-1 TRBV4-2 . TGTGCCAGCAGCCAAGGGGGCGAGTACAATGAGCAGTTCTTC CASSQGGEYNEQFF
. TRBJ1-3 TRBV7-9 . TGTGCCAGCGTCTCCCCAGGGAGGTCCGGAAACACCATATATTTT CASVSPGRSGNTIYF
. TRBJ2-2 TRBV12-5 . TGTGCTAGTGGTTTGGTAGTGGGGGCGGTCGCCGGGGAGCTGTTTTTT CASGLVVGAVAGELFF
once TRBJ1-4 TRBV7-6 . TGTGCCAGCAGCTTTTCCGGCCGGGTTGAAAAACTGTTTTTT CASSFSGRVEKLFF
. TRBJ2-3 TRBV2 TRBD2 TGTGCCAGCACGGAACTAGCGGGGGGCTTCACAGATACGCAGTATTTT CASTELAGGFTDTQYF
. TRBJ1-1 TRBV18 . TGTGCCAGCTCACCTCTACAGGGTCAGCCTGAAGCTTTCTTT CASSPLQGQPEAFF
once TRBJ1-3 TRBV15 TRBD1 TGTGCCTCGATGAGAGGGACAGACTCTGGAAACACCATATATTTT CASMRGTDSGNTIYF
. TRBJ2-7 TRBV4-3 TRBD1 TGCGCCAGCAGCCAAGGGGCCCCGGGACAGGGGATCTACGAGCAGTACTTC CASSQGAPGQGIYEQYF
. TRBJ2-3 TRBV23-1 . TGCGCCAGCACAGGGACATTCTCTAGCACAGATACGCAGTATTTT CASTGTFSSTDTQYF
. TRBJ2-7 TRBV7-9 TRBD1 TGTGCCAGCAGCTTAGGGGGACAGCTCCTCCGCTCCTACGAGCAGTACTTC CASSLGGQLLRSYEQYF
. TRBJ1-2 TRBV2 TRBD1 TGTGCCAGCAGTACAGGGGGCACTTATGGCTACACCTTC CASSTGGTYGYTF
. TRBJ2-5 TRBV30 . TGTGCCTGGACAGAGGGTCCCCCAGGAGAGACCCAGTACTTC CAWTEGPPGETQYF
. TRBJ2-1 TRBV6-5 TRBD2 TGTGCCAGCAGCCAGACTAGCGACTACAATGAGCAGTTCTTC CASSQTSDYNEQFF
. TRBJ2-5 TRBV19 TRBD1 TGTGCCAGTAGTATTGGCTGGGACAGGGGTTGGGACCAAGAGACCCAGTACTTC CASSIGWDRGWDQETQYF
few TRBJ2-7 TRBV30 TRBD1 TGTGCCTGGACCCGGGACAGCTACGAGCAGTACTTC CAWTRDSYEQYF
. TRBJ2-6 TRBV19 . TGTGCCAGCCTTTTCTCTGGGGCCAACGTCCTGACTTTC CASLFSGANVLTF
. TRBJ1-2 TRBV2 TRBD1 TGTGCCAGCAGTGAAGAAGGGGGCAGGGTCGGCTATGGCTACACCTTC CASSEEGGRVGYGYTF
. TRBJ2-1 TRBV27 TRBD2 TGTGCCAGCAGACGAAGACTAGCGGGGGACAACTACAATGAGCAGTTCTTC CASRRRLAGDNYNEQFF
. TRBJ2-2 TRBV10-3 . TGTGCCATCAGTGCCGAGGTACCGAACACCGGGGAGCTGTTTTTT CAISAEVPNTGELFF
few TRBJ2-4 TRBV6-1 TRBD1 TGTGCCAGCAGCACCGGGACAGGGAGGAACATTCAGTACTTC CASSTGTGRNIQYF